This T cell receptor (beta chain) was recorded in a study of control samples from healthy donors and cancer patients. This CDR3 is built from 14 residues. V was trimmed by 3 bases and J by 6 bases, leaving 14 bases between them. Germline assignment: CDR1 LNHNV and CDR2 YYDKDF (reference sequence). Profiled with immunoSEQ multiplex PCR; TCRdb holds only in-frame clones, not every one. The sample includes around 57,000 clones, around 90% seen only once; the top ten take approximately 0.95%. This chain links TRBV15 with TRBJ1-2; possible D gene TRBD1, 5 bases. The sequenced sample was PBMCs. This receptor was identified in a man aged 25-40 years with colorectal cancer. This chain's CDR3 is CATSSRRGWDGYTF. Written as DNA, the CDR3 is TGTGCCACCAGCAGCCGACGGGGCTGGGATGGCTACACCTTC.